A single sample gave rise to the 10 T cell receptor beta chains below, sequenced in a study of cytomegalovirus exposure and HLA in healthy donors. Use of 60 Vbeta and 13 Jbeta primers characterized the PCR. Profiled with immunoSEQ multiplex PCR; TCRdb holds only in-frame clones, not every one. With 30,000 to 35,000 clones in the sample, the ten largest clones hold around 3.5%. Sequencing was done on a sample of PBMCs. The receptors come from a woman aged 40-49 years in good health and CMV-seropositive.

The V call is TRBV27, the J call TRBJ1-5; possible D gene TRBD1, 5 bases. The CDR3 sequence is 16 residues long. Trimming pared 4 bases from V and 6 bases from J, leaving 19 bases between. Germline CDR1 reads MNHEY; CDR2 reads SMNVEV (reference sequence). The CDR3 region has the DNA TGTGCCAGCAGTTCCGCCTGGGGCGCGCGGGGTCAGCCCCAGCATTTT. Amino acid sequence: CASSSAWGARGQPQHF.

The rearrangement uses TRBV10-1 and TRBJ2-7; D is perhaps TRBD2 (5 bases). The V gene's germline CDR1 is WNHNN and CDR2 SYGVQD (reference sequence). Trimming stripped 0 bases from V and 2 bases from J, with 8 bases between. CDR3 size: 14 residues. The CDR3 nucleotides are TGCGCCAGCAGTGAGTCTGGGAGAACCTACGAGCAGTACTTC. This translates into CASSESGRTYEQYF.

The chain has TRBV7-7 and TRBJ2-6, with TRBD2 matching over 10 bases. Germline V gene data show CDR1 as SSHAT and CDR2 as FNYEAQ (reference sequence). CDR3 length: 13 residues. The CDR3 spells CASGGSGANVLTF. CDR3 coding DNA: TGTGCTAGCGGGGGGTCAGGGGCCAACGTCCTGACTTTC.

V usage is TRBV7-2 and J usage is TRBJ2-7; the match to TRBD2 covers 9 bases. Germline values: CDR1 SGHTA, CDR2 FQGNSA. The V gene end was trimmed by 5 bases and the J gene end by 1 base; junction bases not matched to a gene: 9. The CDR3 has 16 residues. CDR3 sequence: CASSPVPGLASYEQYF. In DNA, the CDR3 is TGTGCCAGCAGCCCAGTACCGGGACTAGCTTCCTACGAGCAGTACTTC. The full variable domain, rest sourced from reference TRBV7-2 and TRBJ2-7, is GAGVSQSPSNKVTEKGKDVELRCDPISGHTALYWYRQSLGQGLEFLIYFQGNSAPDKSGLPSDRFSAERTGGSVSTLTIQRTQQEDSAVYLCASSPVPGLASYEQYFGPGTRLTVT.

This chain connects TRBV5-1 to TRBJ1-2; no clear D. Germline CDR1 SGHRS, CDR2 YFSETQ. CDR3 length: 14 residues. Trimming removed 5 bases at V and 8 bases at J, with 19 bases between. In DNA, the CDR3 is TGCGCCAGCAGGCAGACAACCGGATCGGGGGGCTACACCTTC. As protein: CASRQTTGSGGYTF. The full variable domain, rest sourced from reference TRBV5-1 and TRBJ1-2, is KAGVTQTPRYLIKTRGQQVTLSCSPISGHRSVSWYQQTPGQGLQFLFEYFSETQRNKGNFPGRFSGRQFSNSRSEMNVSTLELGDSALYLCASRQTTGSGGYTFGSGTRLTVV.

The CDR3 DNA reads TGTGCCAGCAGCTCCCGACTAGCGGGAGCCGAAGATGAGCAGTTCTTC. Its protein product is CASSSRLAGAEDEQFF. The chain links TRBV7-9 to TRBJ2-1; 12 nucleotides agree with TRBD2. CDR1 is SEHNR and CDR2 is FQNEAQ in the germline V gene (reference sequence). CDR3 length equals 16 residues. V was pared by 4 bases and J by 8 bases, with 9 bases of the junction left unmatched.

This rearrangement joins TRBV6-1 to TRBJ2-3; possible D gene TRBD2, 6 bases. V dropped 4 bases and J dropped 5 bases, with 13 bases sitting between them. Germline CDR1 reads MNHNS; CDR2 reads SASEGT. This CDR3 comprises 14 residues. The CDR3 sequence: CASSVRGRKDTQYF. The CDR3 coding sequence is TGTGCCAGCAGTGTCCGGGGGAGGAAAGATACGCAGTATTTT.

The V call is TRBV28, the J call TRBJ1-2, with D unresolved. The CDR3 consists of 16 residues. V dropped 4 bases and J dropped 1 base, with 16 bases sitting between them. Germline V CDR1 and CDR2: MDHEN, SYDVKM. In nucleotides, the CDR3 is TGTGCCAGCAGTTCTGGGAGAGAGGGCCTTAACTATGGCTACACCTTC. Its protein product is CASSSGREGLNYGYTF.

The CDR3 DNA is TGTGCCAGCAGCGTGGAAGACGAGGGGGTCACTGAAGCTTTCTTT. Protein product: CASSVEDEGVTEAFF. V is TRBV9 and J is TRBJ1-1, with D maybe TRBD1 (6 bases). This CDR3 is built from 15 residues. V dropped 2 bases and J dropped 4 bases, with 15 bases sitting between them. Germline CDR1 reads SGDLS; CDR2 reads YYNGEE.

This chain uses TRBV5-1 with TRBJ1-2; no definite D call. Trimming removed 4 bases at V and 0 bases at J, with 10 bases between. Germline CDR1 reads SGHRS; CDR2 reads YFSETQ. This CDR3 is 14 amino acids long. Here the CDR3 reads CASSLRDTNYGYTF. In DNA, the CDR3 is TGCGCCAGCAGCCTACGAGACACTAACTATGGCTACACCTTC.